These 27 T cell receptor beta chains were sequenced from one sample in a study of beta chain features in type 1 diabetes. Expressed TCRB transcripts were sequenced, since all the RNA that had been isolated was reverse transcribed. Clones were read by immunoSEQ multiplex PCR, and TCRdb kept only the in-frame ones, dropping some. Among around 430,000 clones listed, approximately 31% were seen once. The specimen sequenced was naive CD4+ T cells from blood. These receptors were collected from a man between 18 and 35 years old in good health.

A few counts support this clone. This rearrangement joins TRBV28 to TRBJ2-4; D gene ambiguous. Per the germline V gene, CDR1 is MDHEN and CDR2 is SYDVKM. CDR3 length equals 15 residues. Trimming pared 3 bases from V and 0 bases from J, leaving 9 bases between. CDR3 region: CASSFSELAKNIQYF. DNA of the CDR3: TGTGCCAGCAGTTTCTCGGAGTTAGCCAAAAACATTCAGTACTTC. The variable domain in full, with the rest retrieved from reference TRBV28 and TRBJ2-4, is DVKVTQSSRYLVKRTGEKVFLECVQDMDHENMFWYRQDPGLGLRLIYFSYDVKMKEKGDIPEGYSVSREKKERFSLILESASTNQTSMYLCASSFSELAKNIQYFGAGTRLSVL.

This clone showed up just a few times. The rearrangement links TRBV7-9 to TRBJ2-3, with 9 bases aligning to TRBD1. CDR1 is SEHNR and CDR2 is FQNEAQ in the germline V gene (reference sequence). V gave up 4 bases and J gave up 4 bases; unmatched junction bases: 9. The CDR3 is 16 residues long. The CDR3 region is CASSSNRGRSPDTQYF. CDR3 bases: TGTGCCAGCAGCTCGAACAGGGGGCGCAGCCCAGATACGCAGTATTTT.

This rearrangement joins TRBV30 to TRBJ2-1; no definite D call. Germline values: CDR1 GTSNPN, CDR2 SVGIG (reference sequence). This CDR3 is 12 amino acids long. The germline V and J ends were trimmed by 0 bases and 5 bases, with 5 bases remaining between them. The CDR3 bases are TGTGCCTGGAGTGTACCCAACAATGAGCAGTTCTTC. Amino acids: CAWSVPNNEQFF. The entire variable domain, with the rest obtained from reference TRBV30 and TRBJ2-1, is as follows: SQTIHQWPATLVQPVGSPLSLECTVEGTSNPNLYWYRQAAGRGLQLLFYSVGIGQISSEVPQNLSASRPQDRQFILSSKKLLLSDSGFYLCAWSVPNNEQFFGPGTRLTVL.

The genes are TRBV5-6 and TRBJ2-7, with D possibly being TRBD2 (5 bases). The length of the CDR3 is 13 residues. Trimming stripped 2 bases from V and 1 base from J, with 7 bases between. Germline loops: CDR1 SGHDT, CDR2 YYEEEE. The CDR3 sequence: CASSFLASYEQYF. DNA of the CDR3: TGTGCCAGCAGCTTTCTAGCTTCCTACGAGCAGTACTTC.

This clone was seen more than once but under ten times. V usage is TRBV5-1 and J usage is TRBJ1-1, with D perhaps matching TRBD1 (6 bases). V was cut by 5 bases and J by 1 base, with 9 bases left in between. The germline V gene encodes CDR1 SGHRS and CDR2 YFSETQ. This CDR3 is built from 13 residues. CDR3 sequence: CASRPGANTEAFF. CDR3 coding DNA: TGCGCCAGCAGGCCGGGGGCGAACACTGAAGCTTTCTTT.

The table lists this clone with a few counts. The chain couples TRBV28 to TRBJ2-1; D gene ambiguous. The CDR3 is made up of 14 amino acids. V was trimmed by 4 bases and J by 4 bases, leaving 11 bases between them. Looked up from germline, CDR1 is MDHEN and CDR2 is SYDVKM. CDR3 amino acids: CASSSPGPYNEQFF. In DNA form, the CDR3 reads TGTGCCAGCAGTTCCCCTGGACCGTACAATGAGCAGTTCTTC.

This chain links TRBV4-3 with TRBJ2-3; D uncertain. The CDR3 is 14 residues long. Germline V gene data show CDR1 as LGHNA and CDR2 as YSLEER. V shed 6 bases and J shed 3 bases, with 13 bases lying between them. This CDR3 is CASSQQRGTDTQYF. Here the CDR3 DNA reads TGCGCCAGCAGTCAACAGCGAGGTACAGATACGCAGTATTTT.

J is TRBJ2-1 and V is TRBV23-1; 11 positions match TRBD1. TRBV23-1 is filed as an ORF, its function uncertain. J was trimmed by 6 bases and V by 4 bases; bases with no gene match: 20. The CDR3 has 20 residues. This CDR3 reads CASSRLTGTGGKTEANEQFF. The CDR3 DNA is TGCGCCAGCAGTCGCCTGACGGGGACAGGGGGGAAAACTGAAGCCAATGAGCAGTTCTTC.

The genes are TRBV11-2 and TRBJ2-1; no reliable D call. The germline V gene has CDR1 SGHAT and CDR2 FQNNGV. The CDR3 totals 16 residues. Trimming stripped 0 bases from V and 3 bases from J, with 12 bases between. CDR3 bases: TGTGCCAGCAGCTTAGATCTGACTGTAAGCTACAATGAGCAGTTCTTC. This translates into CASSLDLTVSYNEQFF.

The CDR3 DNA reads TGCGCCAGCAGCACTGGACGAACCTACGAGCAGTACTTC. Translated: CASSTGRTYEQYF. The V call is TRBV5-1, the J call TRBJ2-7; D uncertain. Trimming shortened V by 4 bases and J by 2 bases, and 10 bases separated the two germline ends. The CDR3 spans 13 residues. Germline CDR1 is SGHRS and CDR2 is YFSETQ.

The sample holds a few counts of this clone. V usage is TRBV30 and J usage is TRBJ2-6; D may be TRBD2 (5 bases). The germline V gene encodes CDR1 GTSNPN and CDR2 SVGIG (reference sequence). V lost 5 bases to trimming and J lost 2 bases, with 13 bases between them. The CDR3 runs to 15 residues. The CDR3: CAWAIQEAGANVLTF. CDR3 nucleotides: TGTGCCTGGGCAATCCAGGAGGCTGGGGCCAACGTCCTGACTTTC.

This sequence joins TRBV7-2 and TRBJ2-1, with 10 positions matching TRBD1. The ends lost 5 bases at V and 8 bases at J; junction bases unmatched: 6. CDR1 SGHTA and CDR2 FQGNSA come from the germline V gene. The CDR3 spans 14 residues. The DNA of the CDR3 is TGTGCCAGCAGCCGGGACAGGGGTTTAGATGAGCAGTTCTTC. Residues: CASSRDRGLDEQFF.

The CDR3 sequence: CASSIAGAHEQYF. Written as DNA, the CDR3 is TGTGCCAGTAGTATAGCAGGAGCGCACGAGCAGTACTTC. The rearrangement links TRBV19 to TRBJ2-7, with D unclear. V lost 1 base, J lost 5 bases, and 9 bases lay in between. Germline V lookup: CDR1 LNHDA, CDR2 SQIVND (reference sequence). There are 13 residues in the CDR3.

This clone has a count of ten or more. V gene TRBV30 combines with J gene TRBJ1-2; 7 bases match TRBD1. V was pared by 4 bases and J by 4 bases, with 6 bases of the junction left unmatched. Per germline, CDR1 GTSNPN and CDR2 SVGIG (reference sequence). The CDR3 consists of 13 residues. The CDR3 DNA sequence: TGTGCCTGGACGACAGGGTATGGCTATGGCTACACCTTC. It yields the protein CAWTTGYGYGYTF.

A few counts support this clone. The chain carries TRBV30 and TRBJ2-1; D may be TRBD2 (6 bases). Trimming left V 5 bases short and J 9 bases short, with 17 bases between. The CDR3 consists of 13 residues. The germline CDR1 and CDR2 sequences are GTSNPN and SVGIG (reference sequence). The DNA for the CDR3 is TGTGCCTGGGGCGGGACCCGGAGAGGTGAGCAGTTCTTC. Translated: CAWGGTRRGEQFF.

V and J are TRBV18 and TRBJ2-4; 13 nucleotides match TRBD2. Germline values: CDR1 KGHSH, CDR2 LQKENI. This CDR3 contains 14 residues. Losses at the gene ends were 6 bases for V and 8 bases for J; bases not matched to a gene: 4. The CDR3 region is CASSRTSGSDIQYF. Written as DNA, the CDR3 is TGTGCCAGCTCGAGGACTAGCGGGAGTGACATTCAGTACTTC. Filled out from reference TRBV18 and TRBJ2-4, the complete variable domain reads NAGVMQNPRHLVRRRGQEARLRCSPMKGHSHVYWYRQLPEEGLKFMVYLQKENIIDESGMPKERFSAEFPKEGPSILRIQQVVRGDSAAYFCASSRTSGSDIQYFGAGTRLSVL.

A word on this clone: The same CDR3 can be traced to other DNA sequences in this sample. V usage is TRBV2 and J usage is TRBJ2-1; D unclear. The CDR3 totals 11 residues. The germline V gene encodes CDR1 SNHLY and CDR2 FYNNEI. V shed 7 bases and J shed 4 bases, with 5 bases lying between them. The CDR3: CASTLYNEQFF. Written as DNA, the CDR3 is TGTGCCAGCACCTTATACAATGAGCAGTTCTTC.

This clone turned up a few times. V usage is TRBV7-2 and J usage is TRBJ2-3; 7 nucleotides line up with TRBD2. Germline CDR1 SGHTA, CDR2 FQGNSA. With V trimmed by 0 bases and J by 1 base, 4 bases remained unmatched. CDR3 length: 16 residues. CDR3 loop: CASSLAGGGRTDTQYF. The CDR3 DNA follows: TGTGCCAGCAGCTTAGCGGGGGGAGGGCGCACAGATACGCAGTATTTT.

In regard to this clone: Other DNA sequences in the sample encode the same CDR3. The gene calls are TRBV10-3 and TRBJ2-7; no reliable D call. CDR3 length: 11 residues. CDR1 and CDR2 (germline): ENHRY, SYGVKD. V was shortened by 3 bases and J by 3 bases, with 3 bases between the two germline ends. CDR3 protein: CAISDLYEQYF. The CDR3 coding sequence is TGTGCCATCAGTGACCTCTACGAGCAGTACTTC.

The chain joins TRBV5-1 to TRBJ1-2; possible D gene TRBD1, 5 bases. From germline, CDR1 is SGHRS and CDR2 YFSETQ. V gave up 0 bases and J gave up 2 bases, with 14 bases separating them. The CDR3 spans 16 residues. CDR3 sequence: CASSLDPPGSNYGYTF. CDR3 sequence (DNA): TGCGCCAGCAGCTTGGACCCTCCAGGGTCCAACTATGGCTACACCTTC.

This clone was picked up a small number of times. This chain links TRBV10-3 with TRBJ1-3; the match to TRBD1 covers 7 bases. The CDR3 has 12 residues. Germline CDR1 is ENHRY and CDR2 is SYGVKD. V gave up 10 bases and J gave up 4 bases; unmatched junction bases: 4. The CDR3 sequence: CATRQGGNTIYF. CDR3 in DNA: TGTGCCACCAGACAGGGCGGAAACACCATATATTTT.

This clone was seen a few times. The gene calls are TRBV4-1 and TRBJ2-1; 10 nucleotides match TRBD1. The CDR3 is made up of 17 amino acids. V dropped 3 bases and J dropped 9; count of bases not matched to a gene: 14. Germline V gene data show CDR1 as MGHRA and CDR2 as YSYEKL. CDR3 residues: CASSQGMGLDRGREQFF. The CDR3, as DNA: TGCGCCAGCAGCCAGGGTATGGGGCTCGACAGGGGGCGTGAGCAGTTCTTC.

In DNA, the CDR3 is TGTGCCAGCAGCATAGACAGGGGAATTGAGTATGGCTACACCTTC. The encoded protein is CASSIDRGIEYGYTF. The chain employs TRBV5-4 and TRBJ1-2, with 8 bases that match TRBD1. V was clipped by 4 bases and J by 5 bases; unmatched bases: 10. CDR1 is SGHNT, CDR2 YYREEE, per germline (reference sequence). This CDR3 is 15 amino acids long.

This clone turned up a few times. The rearrangement uses TRBV4-2 and TRBJ2-7; 7 bases match TRBD1. The CDR3 is 14 amino acids. The ends lost 1 base at V and 2 bases at J; junction bases unmatched: 2. The germline V gene encodes CDR1 LGHNA and CDR2 YNFKEQ. The CDR3 spells CASSQGDSPYEQYF. In DNA form, the CDR3 reads TGTGCCAGCAGCCAAGGGGACAGCCCCTACGAGCAGTACTTC.

This clone has a handful of counts. This chain uses TRBV14 with TRBJ1-2; D gene unclear. The germline CDR1 and CDR2 sequences are SGHDN and FVKESK. V gave up 0 bases and J gave up 7 bases, with 9 bases separating them. CDR3 length equals 13 residues. The CDR3 sequence is CASSQDSNGGYTF. In DNA, the CDR3 is TGTGCCAGCAGCCAAGACAGTAATGGTGGCTACACCTTC.

There are a few counts of this clone. This chain uses TRBV30 with TRBJ2-1; D unclear. From germline, CDR1 is GTSNPN and CDR2 SVGIG (reference sequence). Trimming removed 5 bases at V and 5 bases at J, with 10 bases between. This CDR3 comprises 12 residues. The CDR3 DNA follows: TGTGCCTGGTCTCCTCTGGACAATGAGCAGTTCTTC. Translated: CAWSPLDNEQFF. The variable domain in full, completed from reference TRBV30 and TRBJ2-1, reads SQTIHQWPATLVQPVGSPLSLECTVEGTSNPNLYWYRQAAGRGLQLLFYSVGIGQISSEVPQNLSASRPQDRQFILSSKKLLLSDSGFYLCAWSPLDNEQFFGPGTRLTVL.

This clone was seen more than once but under ten times. The chain's CDR3 is CASSGVAMSYNEQFF. Written as DNA, the CDR3 is TGTGCCAGCAGCGGGGTAGCGATGTCCTACAATGAGCAGTTCTTC. The chain recombines TRBV7-2 with TRBJ2-1; TRBD2 might be the D (5 bases). The CDR3 loop spans 15 amino acids. From germline, CDR1 is SGHTA and CDR2 FQGNSA. The V end was cut by 5 bases, the J end by 1 base, with 12 bases between. Variable domain in full (rest from reference TRBV7-2 and TRBJ2-1): GAGVSQSPSNKVTEKGKDVELRCDPISGHTALYWYRQSLGQGLEFLIYFQGNSAPDKSGLPSDRFSAERTGGSVSTLTIQRTQQEDSAVYLCASSGVAMSYNEQFFGPGTRLTVL.